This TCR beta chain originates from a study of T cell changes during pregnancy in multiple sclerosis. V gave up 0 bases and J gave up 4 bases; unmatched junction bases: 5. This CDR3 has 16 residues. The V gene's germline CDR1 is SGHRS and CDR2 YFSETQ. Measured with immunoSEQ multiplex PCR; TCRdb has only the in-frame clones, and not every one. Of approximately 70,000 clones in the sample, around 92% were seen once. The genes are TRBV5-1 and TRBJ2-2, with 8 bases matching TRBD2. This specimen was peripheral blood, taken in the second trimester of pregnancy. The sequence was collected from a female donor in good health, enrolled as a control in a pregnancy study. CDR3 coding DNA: TGCGCCAGCAGCTTGGGAGGGACTAGAGGCACCGGGGAGCTGTTTTTT. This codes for CASSLGGTRGTGELFF.